The entry below describes one T cell receptor beta chain. This clone has just a few counts. The antigen it binds to is not known. Per-base quality was not reported, and no clone a single base away is much larger than it. This entry belongs to a study of cytomegalovirus exposure and HLA in healthy donors (dated by TCRdb to about 2017). In terms of the full investigation: An earlier analysis of roughly 500 of the donors reported approximately 290 Gb of sequence data and 120 million or so unique TCR beta sequences from approximately 180 million T cells. An early release that covered about 600 HLA-typed donors contained about 300 gigabases of sequencing data and tens of millions of unique TCR sequences. The genetic ancestry cluster associated with self-reported Caucasian donors included over 65% of the approximately 430 genotyped donors. The aim of the study was to test whether cataloging public T cell receptors could identify signatures of past pathogen exposure. Using immunosequencing, the study profiled T cell repertoires from 500 to 800 subjects and related those repertoires to cytomegalovirus serostatus. In addition to the first cohort of hundreds of subjects, a separate validation cohort of approximately 130 different subjects was used. To predict cytomegalovirus infection status, the study brought together high-throughput TCR immunosequencing, statistical association of individual TCRs with disease status, and machine learning. To study patterns of TCR occurrence, a later analysis re-analyzed previously published TCR beta repertoires from 600 to 750 donors and added high-resolution HLA genotyping. Rather than using new phenotypic data, the later analysis identified candidate immune exposures from TCR beta sequences and from how often those sequences occurred across donors. In an earlier analysis of about 590 of the donors, high-throughput TCR beta sequencing was used to judge whether each TCR beta V gene segment behaved as functional or pseudogenic. Alongside the repertoire data, information on donor age, sex, ethnicity and CMV serostatus was compiled. Genome-wide SNP genotypes for about 65% of the 666 donors were used in a later genetic analysis, which treated that subset as a discovery cohort. All discovery cohort repertoires had been generated on a single sequencing platform. Class I and class II HLA loci were covered by the typing at four-digit resolution. The number of typed donors differed by locus: about 620-640 for A, B, C, DRB1 and DQB1; 500 to 550 for DQA1; 606 for DPA1; and roughly 490 for DPB1. Because of strong linkage in the cohort, roughly five DR-DQ haplotypes were treated as single units for association and clustering. On average, about 200,000 unique TCR beta nucleotide sequences were sequenced per donor among some 430 genotyped donors of the cohort, with 15% to 20% of those sequences being non-productive.

The study at large found these results: In a later analysis, HLA-associated TCR beta chains showed more clonal expansion and lower generation probabilities than non-associated chains that were equally common. Because HLA typing was unavailable for some donors at each locus, only the typed subset was used in association tests. Immune exposure information for the cohort was limited to CMV serostatus. Compared with the 666-donor mean, donors in an Asian-associated ancestry cluster had fewer N-insertions in productive TCRs, according to a later genetic analysis. In an earlier analysis of some 640 of the donors, most TCR beta V segments were observed in productive rearrangements about 87% or about 30% of the time, broadly matching IMGT annotations. A cluster of highly shared sequence variants was judged likely to be a technical artifact of the sequencing pipeline. A few of the identified cytomegalovirus-associated TCR beta chains were confirmed in vitro to be specific for cytomegalovirus antigens. A later genetic analysis associated a missense DCLRE1C variant with V-gene and J-gene trimming of TCR beta chains, and an independent cohort replicated the association. Assigning TCR associations to individual alleles was difficult when HLA alleles, especially DR and DQ, strongly co-occurred. A further reported finding was that TCR beta sequences accurately predicted the HLA-A and HLA-B alleles for most subjects in the first cohort. The study gave a list of 150 to 200 TCR beta chains associated with cytomegalovirus. Most CMV-associated TCR beta chains appeared to be HLA-restricted in a later analysis, and the HLA associations seemed to be driven largely by CMV exposure. Some IMGT-functional V segments, including TRBV6-2 and TRBV6-3, could not be distinguished by the 87-base-pair reads and were therefore excluded. In a later analysis, 15,000 to 20,000 TCR beta sequences were associated with specific HLA alleles at a false discovery rate of 0.05. In both the original and validation cohorts, the classifier was reported to diagnose cytomegalovirus status with high specificity and sensitivity. The authors suggested that the approach could potentially be extended to other disease states and immunological phenotypes. About 17 rarely observed V segments, including chromosome 9 orphons, were excluded from the earlier analysis of just under 600 of the donors because counts were too low. While some public TCRs were present in many individuals, most TCR sequences turned up only very rarely across donors. Linkage disequilibrium might explain the correlated functional status among segregating V segments, but an unknown experimental factor could not be excluded. According to a later analysis, TCR association rates differed among HLA loci, with DRB1 alleles showing the most associated TCRs and HLA-C alleles showing the fewest. The cohort was sequenced for TCR beta chains only, and without alpha or paired-chain data the features that could be detected were limited. Roughly uniform sequencing depth across donors was assumed in presence/absence analyses, although this assumption may not hold. According to a later analysis, parvovirus B19, influenza, CMV and Epstein-Barr virus appeared linked to several top co-occurrence clusters.

V is pruned by 4 bases and J by 10 bases, leaving 16 bases of the junction without a gene match. The CDR3 numbers 16 residues from cysteine through phenylalanine. This entry keeps only the CDR3 DNA: 48 bases, framed from base 1. Sequences SGHNT (CDR1) and YYREEE (CDR2) are obtained from the germline V gene (reference sequence). The cohort consisted of hundreds of healthy bone marrow donors. At the time of sampling, every cohort member was nominally healthy, though immune exposures that went unrecorded were likely present. The donor tested CMV seropositive, placing the donor among the 290 or so seropositive members of the cohort. A peripheral blood sample was provided by each donor, and peripheral blood mononuclear cells were used for TCR beta sequencing. The Qiagen DNeasy Blood Extraction Kit was used to extract genomic DNA from the blood cell samples. Library construction relied on the immunoSEQ multiplex PCR assay. For the multiplex PCR, a mixture combining 60 forward primers for TCR Vbeta segments and 13 reverse primers for TCR Jbeta segments was used. The CDR3 region of rearranged TCR beta genes was amplified from genomic DNA by a multiplex PCR assay. Amplified TCR beta libraries were sequenced as 87-base-pair reads on the Illumina HiSeq System. The original pipeline was this. A later analysis tallied 80 million to 95 million unique TCR beta chains across the 640 or so repertoires, and 10 million to 11 million of those chains were shared by two or more donors. Raw reads were error-corrected and collapsed into unique sequences with a nearest-neighbor algorithm that merged closely related sequences to remove PCR and sequencing errors. V, D and J gene segments were assigned by aligning CDR3 sequences to IMGT reference sequences. For a sequence to be retained, at least a six-nucleotide match to both a V gene segment and a J gene segment was required. A rearrangement counted as productive if the CDR3 had no stop codons and remained in frame with V and J, and every other rearrangement counted as non-productive. Following IMGT convention, CDR3 was defined as the stretch from the second conserved V-encoded cysteine to the conserved J-encoded phenylalanine. Sequences without an unambiguous match to a single V gene segment were excluded from the earlier analysis of a few hundred of the donors. In an earlier analysis of several hundred of the donors, a V segment was called functional when productive rearrangements were above 56.7%, and segregating when the standard deviation between donors exceeded 5%. A statistical classification framework was built for diagnosing cytomegalovirus status from the catalog of TCR beta chain sequences. In a later analysis, TCR nucleotide sequences were compared against IMGT/GENE-DB human TR gene sequences so that V and J genes could be assigned. The TCRdist pipeline was used in a later analysis to assign CDR3 sequences and most-parsimonious VDJ recombination scenarios. In a later analysis, every TCR beta chain was defined by the combination of its CDR3 amino acid sequence and its V-gene family, and reads without a unique V-gene family were dropped. To address suspected cross-contamination and a sequencing artifact, a later analysis removed 450 to 700 highly shared, low-generation-probability nucleotide sequences. In a later analysis, a clonal expansion index for each public chain was calculated from normalized within-repertoire ranks of inferred template counts. A later analysis computed generation probabilities with a VDJ recombination model fitted to out-of-frame rearrangements, and checked the results against IGoR. In a later analysis, TCR-TCR, TCR-HLA and TCR-CMV co-occurrence was scored with hypergeometric tests, and a repertoire-size bias correction was applied to TCR pairs. False discovery rates were estimated in a later analysis by permuting HLA or CMV assignments 20 times. In a later analysis, co-occurring TCRs were grouped using DBSCAN, and TCRdist sequence similarity was added for clustering within HLA-allele-positive subsets. Co-occurrence clustering excluded repertoires with fewer than 30,000 or more than 120,000 public chains, plus five with anomalous nucleotide sharing. TCRdb's version of the immuneACCESS table is confined to in-frame rearrangements and falls short of the full clone set. An unresolved V gene accounts for under half of the shortfall where checked; the remainder is of unknown origin. Clone size and V and J calls were adopted from that table, with D and trimming inferred from the DNA. A total of about 130,000 clones appear in this sample, approximately 78% of them only once. The ten most abundant clones make up less than 10% of the sample.

This chain is built from TRBV5-4 and TRBJ2-1; 8 of the junction bases match TRBD2. The TCR comes from a woman in her forties or fifties in good health and CMV-seropositive. The material sequenced was PBMCs. At the DNA level, the sequence is TGTGCCAGCAGCCGTCCCAGCGGGAGTCGATGGGGGGAGCAGTTCTTC. It encodes CASSRPSGSRWGEQFF.